This TCR beta chain was sequenced during a study of blood T cell repertoires in COVID-19. The assay was immunoSEQ multiplex PCR, and TCRdb's table has in-frame clones only and misses some. The sample lists approximately 41,000 clones, approximately 86% occurring once. From germline, CDR1 is PRHDT and CDR2 FYEKMQ (reference sequence). This CDR3 is 14 amino acids long. V gave up 2 bases and J gave up 6 bases, with 13 bases separating them. The sample taken for sequencing was peripheral blood. This clonotype originated in a woman aged 80 or over with active COVID-19. This sequence joins TRBV13 and TRBJ1-1; D call uncertain. The CDR3 nucleotides read TGTGCCAGCAGCTTACGCGTCGGTCGGGCTGAAGCTTTCTTT. Translation gives CASSLRVGRAEAFF.